The 23 T cell receptor beta chains in this list originate from one sample, sequenced in a study of CD8 T cells in ankylosing spondylitis. Study outcomes and limitations: A motif in TCR beta, a set of eight highly homologous variants, appeared characteristic of ankylosing spondylitis blood.

Their cognate antigens are unknown. TCRdb re-called the 5' RACE reads through MiXCR, storing one row per CDR3 protein. Among approximately 550,000 distinct CDR3 sequences listed, about 13% were seen once. The sequenced material came from blood, either unsorted or a sorted T cell fraction (not recorded which). The receptors derive from a male donor with ankylosing spondylitis.

The chain joins TRBV4-1 to TRBJ2-3; TRBD1 is a possible D gene (6 bases). V was cut by 0 bases and J by 2 bases, with 15 bases left in between. The CDR3 length is 17 residues. The V gene's germline CDR1 is MGHRA and CDR2 YSYEKL. CDR3 loop: CASSQDGSRDNTDTQYF. The CDR3 region has the DNA TGCGCCAGCAGCCAAGACGGTTCCCGGGACAACACAGATACGCAGTATTTT.

This clonotype appeared a few times. This chain joins TRBV15 and TRBJ2-5, with TRBD2 matching 10 bases. V was clipped by 5 bases and J by 4 bases; unmatched bases: 7. In germline, CDR1 is LNHNV, CDR2 YYDKDF (reference sequence). This CDR3 contains 15 residues. The chain's CDR3 is CATSPGAGGRETQYF. CDR3 coding DNA: TGTGCCACCAGCCCAGGAGCGGGAGGGCGAGAGACCCAGTACTTC.

This clonotype has a count of ten or more. V is TRBV7-2 and J is TRBJ2-1; D is uncertain. Trimming took off 1 base at V and 8 bases at J, with 9 bases between the two ends. Per the germline V gene, CDR1 is SGHTA and CDR2 is FQGNSA. This CDR3 has 13 amino acids. CDR3 nucleotides: TGTGCCAGCAGCTTAGAGGCTAGTGATGAGCAGTTCTTC. Translating gives CASSLEASDEQFF.

The chain is built from TRBV19 and TRBJ2-5; the D is unclear. Germline CDR1 is LNHDA and CDR2 is SQIVND (reference sequence). The CDR3 contains 12 residues. V lost 0 bases to trimming and J lost 1 base, with 0 bases between them. CDR3 in amino acids: CASSIDQETQYF. Here the CDR3 DNA reads TGTGCCAGTAGTATAGACCAAGAGACCCAGTACTTC.

This clonotype was seen repeatedly, ten times or more. This chain connects TRBV15 to TRBJ1-5; the D is unclear. This CDR3 has 14 residues. V gave up 1 base and J gave up 5 bases, with 9 bases separating them. Germline CDR1 is LNHNV and CDR2 is YYDKDF (reference sequence). The DNA of the CDR3 is TGTGCCACCAGCAGAGTTAACAGCGATCAGCCCCAGCATTTT. It yields the protein CATSRVNSDQPQHF. The whole variable domain, filled in from reference TRBV15 and TRBJ1-5, reads DAMVIQNPRYQVTQFGKPVTLSCSQTLNHNVMYWYQQKSSQAPKLLFHYYDKDFNNEADTPDNFQSRRPNTSFCFLDIRSPGLGDTAMYLCATSRVNSDQPQHFGDGTRLSIL.

The table lists this clonotype with a few counts. The chain is built from TRBV19 and TRBJ1-6; 8 bases align to TRBD1. The CDR3 runs 15 residues. Trimming took 9 bases from V and 7 from J; bases not matched to a gene: 11. CDR1 and CDR2 (germline): LNHDA, SQIVND (reference sequence). The CDR3 protein is CASRGHTGNNSPLHF. CDR3 DNA: TGTGCCAGCAGGGGGCACACAGGGAACAATTCACCCCTCCACTTT.

This clonotype was detected ten times or more. This sequence joins TRBV12-3 or TRBV12-4 and TRBJ2-3, with 8 bases aligning to TRBD2. Unmatched junction bases numbered 7, after V lost 5 bases and J lost 3 bases. This CDR3 contains 15 residues. The CDR3 nucleotides read TGTGCCAGCAGTCCATCGGGACTAGGGACAGATACGCAGTATTTT. As protein: CASSPSGLGTDTQYF.

This clonotype was counted only a few times. This chain connects TRBV20-1 to TRBJ1-5, with 7 bases matching TRBD1. The CDR3 spans 13 residues. V lost 6 bases, J lost 5 bases, and 7 bases stayed unmatched. Germline CDR1 is DFQATT and CDR2 is SNEGSKA (reference sequence). CDR3 nucleotide sequence: TGCAGTGCAGGGACAGATTGGGATCAGCCCCAGCATTTT. It is translated as CSAGTDWDQPQHF.

The CDR3 sequence: CASRGPNHQETQYF. As DNA, the CDR3 is TGTGCCAGCAGGGGCCCCAATCACCAAGAGACCCAGTACTTC. The chain carries TRBV2 and TRBJ2-5; no clear D. Germline CDR1 and CDR2: SNHLY and FYNNEI. CDR3 length: 14 amino acids. V lost 6 bases and J lost 0, with 11 bases in between. The variable domain in full, with the rest retrieved from reference TRBV2 and TRBJ2-5, is EPEVTQTPSHQVTQMGQEVILRCVPISNHLYFYWYRQILGQKVEFLVSFYNNEISEKSEIFDDQFSVERPDGSNFTLKIRSTKLEDSAMYFCASRGPNHQETQYFGPGTRLLVL.

This clonotype was observed many times. The rearrangement links TRBV29-1 to TRBJ2-1; TRBD1 agrees at 7 bases. The CDR3 sequence is 13 residues long. Per germline, CDR1 SQVTM and CDR2 ANQGSEA. J lost 5 bases, V lost 3 bases, and 4 bases had no gene match. The CDR3: CSVDWDSDNEQFF. CDR3 bases: TGCAGCGTTGATTGGGACAGCGACAATGAGCAGTTCTTC.

The CDR3 loop reads CASSEPGLLGNEQFF. For the CDR3, the DNA is TGTGCCAGCAGCGAACCGGGTTTACTAGGGAATGAGCAGTTCTTC. The chain combines TRBV6-1 with TRBJ2-1; maybe TRBD2 (5 bases). Trimming left V 6 bases short and J 7 bases short, with 19 bases between. The germline gives CDR1 MNHNS, CDR2 SASEGT. This CDR3 is 15 amino acids long.

This clonotype was seen ten or more times. The rearrangement links TRBV12-3 or TRBV12-4 to TRBJ2-3; the D gene could be TRBD1 or TRBD2 (5 bases each). Trimming pared 6 bases from V and 0 bases from J, leaving 13 bases between. The CDR3 runs to 15 residues. Written as DNA, the CDR3 is TGTGCCAGCAGAGACCGGGACGGTAGCACAGATACGCAGTATTTT. Amino acid sequence: CASRDRDGSTDTQYF.

The chain combines TRBV20-1 with TRBJ2-6; no clear D gene. Germline CDR1 reads DFQATT; CDR2 reads SNEGSKA (reference sequence). V dropped 1 base and J dropped 0 bases, with 7 bases sitting between them. The CDR3 length is 15 residues. In DNA form, the CDR3 reads TGCAGTGCTAGAGGCACTCACTCTGGGGCCAACGTCCTGACTTTC. Translated: CSARGTHSGANVLTF.

This clonotype was counted at least ten times. The V call is TRBV11-2, the J call TRBJ1-6; the D is unclear. The CDR3 extends over 13 amino acids. V lost 7 bases and J lost 10, with 14 bases in between. CDR1 and CDR2 (germline): SGHAT, FQNNGV. CDR3 protein: CASNHVDRSPLHF. The CDR3 DNA follows: TGTGCCAGCAACCATGTGGACCGGTCACCCCTCCACTTT.

This clonotype was counted a few times. The gene calls are TRBV5-1 and TRBJ2-3; D is undetermined. Germline V gene lookup returns CDR1 SGHRS and CDR2 YFSETQ. The ends were cut back, 4 bases at V and 2 bases at J, with 11 bases in the middle. The CDR3 is 14 amino acids. CDR3 nucleotides: TGCGCCAGCAGCCCGGGTCCGAACACAGATACGCAGTATTTT. It yields the protein CASSPGPNTDTQYF.

To note about this clonotype: This may be a read error, as it is one base from a much larger clone. The V call is TRBV3-1, the J call TRBJ1-1, with TRBD1 as a possible D gene (6 bases). V lost 5 bases and J 1 base, leaving 8 bases between the germline ends. The CDR3 consists of 13 residues. Looked up from germline, CDR1 is LGHDT and CDR2 is YNNKEL (reference sequence). The DNA of the CDR3 is TGTGCCAGCAGCAAGACAGGGAACACTGAAGCTTTCTTT. Protein product: CASSKTGNTEAFF.

This clonotype was detected a few times. The chain uses TRBV14 and TRBJ2-3; 7 bases agree with TRBD1. The junction had 10 bases not matched to a gene; V was cut back by 4 bases and J by 3 bases. The CDR3 runs 16 residues. Germline V gene sequence: CDR1 SGHDN, CDR2 FVKESK. DNA of the CDR3: TGTGCCAGCAGCCGAGATCCCGGGACAGAGACAGATACGCAGTATTTT. Its protein is CASSRDPGTETDTQYF.

This rearrangement joins TRBV20-1 to TRBJ2-3; TRBD1 is a possible D gene (6 bases). The germline V gene has CDR1 DFQATT and CDR2 SNEGSKA (reference sequence). Trimming took 6 bases from V and 3 from J, leaving 25 bases between them. The CDR3 spans 17 residues. CDR3 sequence: CSAKRKMGTSITDTQYF. DNA of the CDR3: TGCAGTGCCAAGAGGAAAATGGGGACAAGTATAACAGATACGCAGTATTTT.

This clonotype was picked up a small number of times. The chain has TRBV20-1 and TRBJ1-4; D unclear. This CDR3 has 14 amino acids. Trimming took off 0 bases at V and 8 bases at J, with 13 bases between the two ends. Germline CDR1 and CDR2: DFQATT and SNEGSKA (reference sequence). For the CDR3, the DNA is TGCAGTGCTAGAGATTTCGGGGTCGGAGAAAAACTGTTTTTT. Its translation is CSARDFGVGEKLFF.

The chain has TRBV11-1 and TRBJ1-4; D call uncertain. There are 19 residues in the CDR3. Between the trimmed V and J ends, which lost 3 bases and 8 bases, there was a span of 28 bases. Germline V gene data show CDR1 as SGHAT and CDR2 as FQDESV (reference sequence). The CDR3: CASSFGPVVSTHKGEKLFF. The DNA of the CDR3 is TGTGCCAGCAGCTTTGGCCCCGTGGTGTCGACGCACAAGGGAGAAAAACTGTTTTTT.

The sample holds a few counts of this clonotype. The chain uses TRBV20-1 and TRBJ2-3, with 8 bases fitting TRBD1. The CDR3 is made up of 14 amino acids. Looked up from germline, CDR1 is DFQATT and CDR2 is SNEGSKA (reference sequence). The junction had 8 bases not matched to a gene; V was cut back by 5 bases and J by 4 bases. Here the CDR3 DNA reads TGCAGTGCTCACTGGACAGGGTCTCCAGATACGCAGTATTTT. Residues: CSAHWTGSPDTQYF.

This clonotype has a handful of counts. The J gene is TRBJ2-1, the V gene TRBV10-3; 11 bases are shared with TRBD1. V lost 0 bases, J lost 4 bases, and 2 bases stayed unmatched. CDR1 and CDR2 from the germline V gene are ENHRY and SYGVKD. There are 16 residues in the CDR3. The CDR3 loop reads CAISESGTGGYNEQFF. In DNA form, the CDR3 reads TGTGCCATCAGTGAGTCCGGGACAGGGGGATACAATGAGCAGTTCTTC.

The rearrangement joins TRBV4-2 to TRBJ2-3; 9 positions match TRBD2. This CDR3 is built from 15 residues. Germline V gene data show CDR1 as LGHNA and CDR2 as YNFKEQ. J was trimmed by 5 bases and V by 1 base; bases with no gene match: 4. CDR3 amino acids: CASSQVAGGQDTQYF. The CDR3 nucleotides read TGTGCCAGCAGCCAAGTGGCGGGAGGGCAAGATACGCAGTATTTT.